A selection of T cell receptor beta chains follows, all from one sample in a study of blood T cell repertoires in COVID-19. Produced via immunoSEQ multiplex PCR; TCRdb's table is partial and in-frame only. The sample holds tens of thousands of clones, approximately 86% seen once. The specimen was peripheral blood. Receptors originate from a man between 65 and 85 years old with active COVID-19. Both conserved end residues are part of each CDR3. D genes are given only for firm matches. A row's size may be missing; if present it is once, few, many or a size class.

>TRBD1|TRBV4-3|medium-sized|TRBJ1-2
CASSQDFRGADYGYTF
TGCGCCAGCAGCCAAGATTTCAGGGGGGCGGACTATGGCTACACCTTC
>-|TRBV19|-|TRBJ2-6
CASSIVPDSGANVLTF
TGTGCCAGTAGTATAGTTCCAGACTCTGGGGCCAACGTCCTGACTTTC
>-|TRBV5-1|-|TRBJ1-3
CASSTGPTSGNTIYF
TGCGCCAGCAGCACAGGACCGACCTCTGGAAACACCATATATTTT
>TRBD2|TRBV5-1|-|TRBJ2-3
CASSLGLAIDTQYF
TGCGCCAGCAGCTTGGGACTAGCTATAGATACGCAGTATTTT
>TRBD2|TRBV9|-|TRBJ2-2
CASSVASGGGGTGELFF
TGTGCCAGCAGCGTAGCCTCGGGCGGGGGAGGGACCGGGGAGCTGTTTTTT
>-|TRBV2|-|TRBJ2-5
CASSEARGQETQYF
TGTGCCAGCAGTGAGGCCCGGGGGCAAGAGACCCAGTACTTC
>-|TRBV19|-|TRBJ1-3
CASSSGGSPGNTIYF
TGTGCCAGTAGTTCGGGCGGGAGCCCTGGAAACACCATATATTTT
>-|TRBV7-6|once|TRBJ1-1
CASSLTSRKAGTEAFF
TGTGCCAGCAGCTTAACCTCTAGGAAAGCGGGGACTGAAGCTTTCTTT
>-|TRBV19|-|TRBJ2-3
CASSIDPVGSGLSDTQYF
TGTGCCAGTAGTATAGATCCTGTCGGGTCTGGACTCTCAGACACGCAGTATTTT
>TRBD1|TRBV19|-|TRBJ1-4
CASSIGTGAGEKLFF
TGTGCCAGTAGTATAGGGACAGGGGCCGGTGAAAAACTGTTTTTT
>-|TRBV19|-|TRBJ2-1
CASSPDFYEQFF
TGTGCCAGTAGTCCCGACTTCTATGAGCAGTTCTTC
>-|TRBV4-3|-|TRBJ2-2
CASSREVLVIGELFF
TGCGCCAGCAGCCGGGAGGTGTTGGTTATCGGGGAGCTGTTTTTT
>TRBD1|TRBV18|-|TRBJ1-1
CASSRSPGQETENTEAFF
TGTGCCAGCTCACGATCTCCGGGACAGGAGACTGAGAACACTGAAGCTTTCTTT
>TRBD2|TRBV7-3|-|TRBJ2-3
CASSLNGRRGGILDTQYF
TGTGCCAGCAGCTTGAATGGCCGGCGGGGGGGCATATTAGATACGCAGTATTTT
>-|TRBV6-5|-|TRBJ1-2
CASRTLTNYGYTF
TGTGCCAGCAGGACACTGACTAACTATGGCTACACCTTC
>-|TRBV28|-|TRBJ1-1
CASKGGVREAFF
TGTGCCAGCAAAGGAGGGGTCAGGGAAGCTTTCTTT
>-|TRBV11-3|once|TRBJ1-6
CASSLRSAGDNSPLHF
TGTGCCAGCAGCTTAAGGAGCGCGGGGGATAATTCACCCCTCCACTTT
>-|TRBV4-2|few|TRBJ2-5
CASSPIGLARETQYF
TGTGCCAGCAGTCCTATCGGGCTAGCTCGAGAGACCCAGTACTTC
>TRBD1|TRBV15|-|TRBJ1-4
CATSRGQGEKLFF
TGTGCCACCAGCAGGGGACAGGGCGAAAAACTGTTTTTT
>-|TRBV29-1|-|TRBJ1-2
CSGQSLNYGYTF
TGCAGTGGACAGAGCTTGAACTATGGCTACACCTTC
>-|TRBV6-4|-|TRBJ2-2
CASSDGQGIGELFF
TGTGCCAGCAGTGATGGCCAGGGAATCGGGGAGCTGTTTTTT
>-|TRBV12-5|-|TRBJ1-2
CASGLVPMGAHGYTF
TGTGCTAGTGGTTTGGTACCGATGGGGGCCCATGGCTACACCTTC
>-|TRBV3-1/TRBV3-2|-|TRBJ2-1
CASSQVADSYNEQFF
TGTGCCAGCAGCCAAGTGGCGGACTCCTACAATGAGCAGTTCTTC
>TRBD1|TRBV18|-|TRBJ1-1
CASSPFTLQGYGEAFF
TGTGCCAGCTCACCATTTACTTTACAGGGGTATGGTGAAGCTTTCTTT
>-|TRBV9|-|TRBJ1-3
CASSGQVSGNTIYF
TGTGCCAGCAGCGGACAGGTTTCTGGAAACACCATATATTTT
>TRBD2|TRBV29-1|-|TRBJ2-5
CSVESGLEETQYF
TGCAGCGTTGAATCGGGACTAGAGGAGACCCAGTACTTC
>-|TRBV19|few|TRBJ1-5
CASTPEVFSNQPQHF
TGTGCCAGTACCCCCGAGGTCTTTAGCAATCAGCCCCAGCATTTT
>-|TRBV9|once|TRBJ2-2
CASSAIEFTGELFF
TGTGCCAGCAGCGCAATAGAATTCACCGGGGAGCTGTTTTTT
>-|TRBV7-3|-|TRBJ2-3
CASSPRGYTDTQYF
TGTGCCAGCAGCCCTCGCGGGTACACAGATACGCAGTATTTT
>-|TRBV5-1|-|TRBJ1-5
CASSGGRPQHF
TGCGCCAGCAGCGGGGGCCGGCCCCAGCATTTT
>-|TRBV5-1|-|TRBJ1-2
CASSLAADTNGGYTF
TGCGCCAGCAGCTTGGCTGCAGATACGAATGGTGGCTACACCTTC
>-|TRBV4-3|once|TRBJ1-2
CASSQDWQGHYGYTF
TGCGCCAGCAGCCAAGACTGGCAGGGGCACTATGGCTACACCTTC
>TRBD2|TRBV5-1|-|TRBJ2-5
CASSLVAGGGGTQYF
TGCGCCAGCAGCTTGGTGGCGGGGGGCGGAGGGACCCAGTACTTC
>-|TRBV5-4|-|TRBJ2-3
CASSNANTDTQYF
TGTGCCAGCAGCAACGCTAACACAGATACGCAGTATTTT
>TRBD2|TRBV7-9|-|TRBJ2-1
CASSKWGPGTSSYNEQFF
TGTGCCAGCAGCAAGTGGGGCCCCGGGACTAGCAGCTACAATGAGCAGTTCTTC